This T cell receptor (beta chain) is drawn from a study of Graves' ophthalmopathy and Graves' hyperthyroidism (dated by TCRdb to the late 2010s). Concerning the study at large: Stable hyperthyroidism was defined as no progression to ophthalmopathy within 18 months of follow-up. The study used signatures of the TCR beta repertoire to tell Graves' ophthalmopathy apart from Graves' hyperthyroidism and to predict which patients would progress to ophthalmopathy. In total, approximately 140 blood samples were TCR-sequenced: fewer than 50 ophthalmopathy, 80 or so hyperthyroidism and approximately 17 hyperthyroidism-to-ophthalmopathy patients. To explore V-J signatures distinguishing ophthalmopathy from hyperthyroidism, a discovery set of under 110 patients (more than 40 ophthalmopathy, roughly 60 stable hyperthyroidism) was enrolled. An independent validation cohort was composed of approximately 19 hyperthyroidism patients and 17 patients who later progressed from hyperthyroidism to ophthalmopathy. In six or seven hyperthyroidism patients, the T-cell repertoires found in thyroid tissue were compared with those found in blood. After sampling, hyperthyroidism patients received methimazole starting at 30 mg daily, and ophthalmopathy patients received high-dose intravenous methylprednisolone. Overall study results and their limits: Ophthalmopathy was separated from stable hyperthyroidism by the 13-signature model with 85% to 90% sensitivity and 81% to 84% specificity in cross-validation and with 80%/75% in the test set. No statistical method was used to predetermine the sample size, and group allocation was not hidden from the investigators. In validation, the model predicted ophthalmopathy progression with about 64% sensitivity and roughly 78% specificity; some twelve predicted patients were CT-confirmed with GO in a median of approximately 6.5 months. Most expanded thyroid clonotypes with frequency above 0.001 were also detected in blood, suggesting blood repertoires may reflect the thyroid immune response.

V trim: 6 bases; J trim: 2 bases; unmatched bases: 5. CDR1 SGHTA and CDR2 FQGTGA were looked up in the germline V gene. From the cysteine through the phenylalanine, the CDR3 covers 15 amino acids. The entry retains the CDR3 DNA only, 45 bases that are in frame from base 1. For repertoire sequencing, TCR beta CDR3 regions were amplified from RNA transcripts. The first round of RT-PCR was done with HTBI primers and the Qiagen OneStep RT-PCR kit, and was followed by a second round of multiplex PCR, then size selection and purification. Libraries were sequenced paired-end with 100 bp reads on an Illumina HiSeq2000. The source study handled its data this way. SOAPnuke was used for read processing, and reads with adapters, uncalled bases, a mean Phred below 15, or no exact constant-primer or identifier match were discarded. COPE v1.2.5 was used to merge the high-quality paired reads. Each unique nucleotide sequence was treated as a clonotype, and MiTCR v1.1 was used to align the clonotypes to the IMGT TRB V, D and J references. The analysis was limited to V-J combinations with a frequency above 0.0001, which together covered 99.2% of repertoires. For each V-J combination, a TCR clonal expansion and chaos score was defined as the ratio of F50 clonal expansion to chaos observed in the TCRdist matrix. Welch's t-statistics and random forest were used to reduce the features to approximately 13 V-J combinations, which were then used as input to a naive Bayes classifier. The Morisita-Horn index was used to measure how similar the thyroid and blood repertoires were. The public reads were run again by TCRdb, first through fastp at Q25 and then through MiXCR, and only productive beta chains were kept. Rows are combined by CDR3 protein, so each entry shows the most common genes and DNA. These V and J calls derive from TCRdb rather than the authors' analysis. In all, the sample holds 500,000 to 700,000 distinct CDR3 sequences, and approximately 35% of those were seen once. The ten largest clones represent about 4.1% of the sample.

This clonotype was counted many times. Its antigen is currently not known. No much larger clonotype is one base removed from it; base qualities were not supplied. Hyperthyroidism patients were newly diagnosed, with disease duration under 2 months, and aged 18 to 65 years. Anyone with other autoimmune diseases, uncontrolled infections, pregnancy or lactation was excluded from the study. Clinical symptoms, serum thyroxine, TRAb, thyroid ultrasound and orbital computed tomography formed the basis of the diagnosis. Total RNA was extracted using Trizol reagent, and RNA quality was checked on an Agilent 2100 Bioanalyzer.

The sequenced sample was peripheral blood or thyroid tissue (not recorded which). This sequence uses TRBV7-3 and TRBJ2-2; TRBD2 aligns with 8 central bases. This receptor was identified in an adult man with Graves' hyperthyroidism. The CDR3 in this case is CASSLSGGNTGELFF. The sequenced DNA: TGTGCCAGCAGTCTGAGCGGGGGAAACACCGGGGAGCTGTTTTTT.